This entry concerns a single T cell receptor beta chain. Its antigen is unidentified. PCR involved 60 Vbeta and 13 Jbeta primers. Original analysis: Around 10 million of the 60 million to 80 million unique TCR beta chains counted in a later analysis were shared. Assay: immunoSEQ multiplex PCR; the TCRdb copy retains only in-frame clones and omits some. The V and J calls and the clone size are those of that table, but D and trimming were determined from the DNA. The table has about 190,000 clones, approximately 75% seen once; the top ten hold over 4%. Germline V CDR1 and CDR2: SGHNT, YENEEA. Trimming removed 4 bases from V and 1 base from J, with 7 bases in between. The CDR3 totals 13 residues. The data belong to a study of cytomegalovirus exposure and HLA in healthy donors. At the level of the study: Some 200 million T cells yielded 100 million to 130 million unique TCR beta sequences, as an earlier analysis found. Study results and limitations: Roughly uniform sequencing depth across donors was assumed, possibly incorrectly. Previously analyzed data showed that most TCR beta V segments were productive at a frequency of about 90% or about 30%.

Sequenced sample: PBMCs. V gene TRBV11-3 combines with J gene TRBJ2-5; D is perhaps TRBD2 (5 bases). The receptor comes from a man aged 30-40 years in good health and CMV-seropositive. Here the CDR3 reads CASSSGLQETQYF. The CDR3 region has the DNA TGTGCCAGCAGCTCAGGACTCCAAGAGACCCAGTACTTC.